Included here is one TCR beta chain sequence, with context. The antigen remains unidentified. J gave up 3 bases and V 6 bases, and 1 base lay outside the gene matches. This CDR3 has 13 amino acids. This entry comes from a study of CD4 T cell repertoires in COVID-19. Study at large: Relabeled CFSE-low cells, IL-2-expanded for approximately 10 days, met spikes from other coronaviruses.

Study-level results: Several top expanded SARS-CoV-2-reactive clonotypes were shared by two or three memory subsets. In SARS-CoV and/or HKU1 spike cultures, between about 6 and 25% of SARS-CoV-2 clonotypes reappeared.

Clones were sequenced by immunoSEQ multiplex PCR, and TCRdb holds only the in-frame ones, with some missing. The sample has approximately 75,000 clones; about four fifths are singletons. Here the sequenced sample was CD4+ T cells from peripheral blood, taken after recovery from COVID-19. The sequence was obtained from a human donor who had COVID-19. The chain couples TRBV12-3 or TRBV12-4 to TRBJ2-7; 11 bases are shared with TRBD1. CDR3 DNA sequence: TGTGCCAGCAGGGACAGGGGGCTCTACGAGCAGTACTTC. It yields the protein CASRDRGLYEQYF.